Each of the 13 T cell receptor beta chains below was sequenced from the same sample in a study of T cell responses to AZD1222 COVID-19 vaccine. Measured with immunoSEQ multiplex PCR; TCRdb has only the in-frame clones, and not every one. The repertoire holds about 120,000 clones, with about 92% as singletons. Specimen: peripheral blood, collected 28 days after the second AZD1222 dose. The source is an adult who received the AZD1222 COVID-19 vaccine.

CDR3 in DNA: TGTGCCAGCAGCCAGACAGGTCCCGATACGCAGTATTTT. It codes for CASSQTGPDTQYF. This chain joins TRBV3-1 (or the pseudogene TRBV3-2) and TRBJ2-3; possibly TRBD1 for D (6 bases). V dropped 3 bases and J dropped 6 bases, with 10 bases sitting between them. The CDR3 contains 13 residues. Germline CDR1 LGHDT, CDR2 YNNKEL (reference sequence).

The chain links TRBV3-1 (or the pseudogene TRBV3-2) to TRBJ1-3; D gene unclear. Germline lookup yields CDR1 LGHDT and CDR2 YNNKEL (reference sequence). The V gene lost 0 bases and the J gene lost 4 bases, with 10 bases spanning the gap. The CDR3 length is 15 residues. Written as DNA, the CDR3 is TGTGCCAGCAGCCAAGATCTAAATACCGGAAACACCATATATTTT. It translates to CASSQDLNTGNTIYF.

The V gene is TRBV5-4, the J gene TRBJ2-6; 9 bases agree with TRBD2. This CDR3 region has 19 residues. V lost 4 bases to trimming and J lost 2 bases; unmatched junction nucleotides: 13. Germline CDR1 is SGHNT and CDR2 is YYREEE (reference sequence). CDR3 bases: TGTGCCAGCAGCCCCCCATTAGGGCGCGGGGGGGCTGGGGCCAACGTCCTGACTTTC. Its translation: CASSPPLGRGGAGANVLTF.

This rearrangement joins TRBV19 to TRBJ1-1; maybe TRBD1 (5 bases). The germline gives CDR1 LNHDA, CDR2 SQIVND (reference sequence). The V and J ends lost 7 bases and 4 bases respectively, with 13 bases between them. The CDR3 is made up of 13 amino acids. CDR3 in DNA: TGTGCCAGTAATCCAGGGCGGTTCACTGAAGCTTTCTTT. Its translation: CASNPGRFTEAFF.

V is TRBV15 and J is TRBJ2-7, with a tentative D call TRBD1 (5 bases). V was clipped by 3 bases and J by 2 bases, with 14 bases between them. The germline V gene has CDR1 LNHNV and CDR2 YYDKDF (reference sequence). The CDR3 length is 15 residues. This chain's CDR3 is CATSRGIGRAYEQYF. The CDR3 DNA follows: TGTGCCACCAGCAGGGGTATCGGCAGGGCCTACGAGCAGTACTTC.

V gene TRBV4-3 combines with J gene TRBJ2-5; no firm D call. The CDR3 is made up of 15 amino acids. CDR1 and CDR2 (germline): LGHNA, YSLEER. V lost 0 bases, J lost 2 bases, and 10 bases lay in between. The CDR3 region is CASSQEVFHQETQYF. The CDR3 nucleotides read TGCGCCAGCAGCCAAGAGGTCTTCCATCAAGAGACCCAGTACTTC.

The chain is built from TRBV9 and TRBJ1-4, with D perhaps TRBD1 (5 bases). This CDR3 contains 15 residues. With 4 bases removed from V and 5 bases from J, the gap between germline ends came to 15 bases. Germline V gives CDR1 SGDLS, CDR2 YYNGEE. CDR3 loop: CASSPTGTRNEKLFF. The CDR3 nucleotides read TGTGCCAGCAGCCCAACCGGGACCAGAAATGAAAAACTGTTTTTT. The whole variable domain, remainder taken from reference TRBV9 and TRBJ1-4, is DSGVTQTPKHLITATGQRVTLRCSPRSGDLSVYWYQQSLDQGLQFLIQYYNGEERAKGNILERFSAQQFPDLHSELNLSSLELGDSALYFCASSPTGTRNEKLFFGSGTQLSVL.

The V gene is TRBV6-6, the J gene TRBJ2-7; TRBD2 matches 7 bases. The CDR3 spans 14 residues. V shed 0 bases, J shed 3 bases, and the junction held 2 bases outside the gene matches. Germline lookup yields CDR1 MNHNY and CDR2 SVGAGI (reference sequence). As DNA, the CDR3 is TGTGCCAGCAGTTACTCGGGGGACTACTACGAGCAGTACTTC. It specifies CASSYSGDYYEQYF.

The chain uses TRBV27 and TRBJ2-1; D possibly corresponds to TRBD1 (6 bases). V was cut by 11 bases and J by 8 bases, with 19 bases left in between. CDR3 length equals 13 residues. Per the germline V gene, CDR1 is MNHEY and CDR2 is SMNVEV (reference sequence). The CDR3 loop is CASGRGSLDEQFF. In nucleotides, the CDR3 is TGTGCCTCGGGTAGGGGGTCTTTGGATGAGCAGTTCTTC.

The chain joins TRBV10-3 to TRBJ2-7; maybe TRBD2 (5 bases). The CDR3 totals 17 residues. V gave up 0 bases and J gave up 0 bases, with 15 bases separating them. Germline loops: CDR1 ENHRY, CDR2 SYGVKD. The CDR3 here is CAISESSEGISSYEQYF. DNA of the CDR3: TGTGCCATCAGTGAGTCAAGTGAGGGTATAAGCTCCTACGAGCAGTACTTC.

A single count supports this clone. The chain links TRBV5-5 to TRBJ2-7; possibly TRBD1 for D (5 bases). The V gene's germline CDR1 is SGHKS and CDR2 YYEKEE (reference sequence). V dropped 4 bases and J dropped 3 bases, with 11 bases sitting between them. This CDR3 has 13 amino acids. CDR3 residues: CASSRSTGYEQYF. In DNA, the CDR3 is TGTGCCAGCAGCCGTTCTACAGGCTACGAGCAGTACTTC.

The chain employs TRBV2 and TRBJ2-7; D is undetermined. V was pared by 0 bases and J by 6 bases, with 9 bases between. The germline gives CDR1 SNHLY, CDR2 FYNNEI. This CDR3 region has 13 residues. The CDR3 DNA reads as TGTGCCAGCAGTGAAGCGCCCGCACGCGAGCAGTACTTC. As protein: CASSEAPAREQYF.

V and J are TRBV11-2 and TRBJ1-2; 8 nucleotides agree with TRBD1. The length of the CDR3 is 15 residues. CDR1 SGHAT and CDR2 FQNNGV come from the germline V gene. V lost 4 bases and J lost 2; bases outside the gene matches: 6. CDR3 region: CASSSRDRLNYGYTF. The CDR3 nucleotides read TGTGCCAGCAGCTCTCGGGACAGGTTAAACTATGGCTACACCTTC.